This TCR beta chain was identified in a study of shared clonotypes between healthy human individuals. Study results and limitations: It was observed that approximately 5% of naive CD4 clonotypes were shared across a handful of donors.

Clones were sequenced by immunoSEQ multiplex PCR, and TCRdb holds only the in-frame ones, with some missing. Found here are about 2.4 million clones, over 85% of them singletons; the top ten hold approximately 0.37%. Turning to this clone: Its antigen is unknown.

The junction had 6 bases not matched to a gene; V was cut back by 4 bases and J by 5 bases. From germline, CDR1 is MDHEN and CDR2 SYDVKM. This CDR3 spans 14 amino acids. This clonotype was obtained from a man younger than 35 in good health. Some clones in this sample may be carry-over from other donors' samples. The specimen sequenced was naive CD4+ T cells from PBMCs. The subset here: CD45RA+ positively selected. The V gene is TRBV28, the J gene TRBJ1-1; 8 bases map to TRBD1. CDR3 sequence reads: CASSSQGAKTEAFF. The CDR3 DNA sequence: TGTGCCAGCAGTTCGCAGGGGGCAAAAACTGAAGCTTTCTTT. The whole variable domain, remainder taken from reference TRBV28 and TRBJ1-1, is DVKVTQSSRYLVKRTGEKVFLECVQDMDHENMFWYRQDPGLGLRLIYFSYDVKMKEKGDIPEGYSVSREKKERFSLILESASTNQTSMYLCASSSQGAKTEAFFGQGTRLTVV.